Below, one T cell receptor beta chain is given with its context. The CDR3 has 14 amino acids. Germline V gene lookup returns CDR1 GTSNPN and CDR2 SVGIG (reference sequence). Trimming took off 1 base at V and 5 bases at J, with 11 bases between the two ends. The entry originates in a study of T cell changes during pregnancy in multiple sclerosis. Some clones are missing from TCRdb's copy, which holds only in-frame ones; the method was immunoSEQ multiplex PCR. The data show roughly 70,000 clones, approximately 91% seen once. This chain uses TRBV30 with TRBJ1-4; D is possibly TRBD1 (5 bases). The sequencing here drew on peripheral blood, taken before pregnancy. The receptor comes from a female donor with multiple sclerosis, enrolled in a pregnancy study. Written as DNA, the CDR3 is TGTGCCTGGAGTGAGATGGCAGGGAATGAAAAACTGTTTTTT. This encodes CAWSEMAGNEKLFF.